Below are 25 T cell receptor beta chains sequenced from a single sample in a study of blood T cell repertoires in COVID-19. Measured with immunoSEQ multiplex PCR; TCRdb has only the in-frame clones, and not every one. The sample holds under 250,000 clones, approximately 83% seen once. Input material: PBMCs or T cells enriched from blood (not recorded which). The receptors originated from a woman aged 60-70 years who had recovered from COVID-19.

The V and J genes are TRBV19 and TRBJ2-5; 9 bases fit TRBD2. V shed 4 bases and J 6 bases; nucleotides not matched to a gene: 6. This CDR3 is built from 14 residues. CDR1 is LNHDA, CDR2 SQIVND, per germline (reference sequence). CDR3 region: CASSSGGASKTQYF. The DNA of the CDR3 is TGTGCCAGTAGTAGCGGGGGGGCCTCAAAGACCCAGTACTTC. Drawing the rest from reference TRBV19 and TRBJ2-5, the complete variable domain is DGGITQSPKYLFRKEGQNVTLSCEQNLNHDAMYWYRQDPGQGLRLIYYSQIVNDFQKGDIAEGYSVSREKKESFPLTVTSAQKNPTAFYLCASSSGGASKTQYFGPGTRLLVL.

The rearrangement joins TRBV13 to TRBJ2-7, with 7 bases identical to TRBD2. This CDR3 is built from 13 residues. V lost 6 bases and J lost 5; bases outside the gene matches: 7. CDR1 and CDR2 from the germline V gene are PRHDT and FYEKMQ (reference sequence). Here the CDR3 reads CASSGGRGDEQYF. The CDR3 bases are TGTGCCAGCAGTGGAGGCCGGGGGGACGAGCAGTACTTC.

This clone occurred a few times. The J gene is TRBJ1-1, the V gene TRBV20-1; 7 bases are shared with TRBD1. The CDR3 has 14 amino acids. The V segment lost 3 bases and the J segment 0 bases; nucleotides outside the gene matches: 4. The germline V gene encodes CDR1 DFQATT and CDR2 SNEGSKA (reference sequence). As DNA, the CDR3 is TGCAGTGCTAGTGCAGGGGGGCTGAACACTGAAGCTTTCTTT. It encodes CSASAGGLNTEAFF.

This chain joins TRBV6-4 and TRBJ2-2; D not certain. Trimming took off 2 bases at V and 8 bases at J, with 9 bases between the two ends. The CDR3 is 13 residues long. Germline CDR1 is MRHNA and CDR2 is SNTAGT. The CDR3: CASSDHLGGELFF. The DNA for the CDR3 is TGTGCCAGCAGTGACCACCTCGGGGGGGAGCTGTTTTTT.

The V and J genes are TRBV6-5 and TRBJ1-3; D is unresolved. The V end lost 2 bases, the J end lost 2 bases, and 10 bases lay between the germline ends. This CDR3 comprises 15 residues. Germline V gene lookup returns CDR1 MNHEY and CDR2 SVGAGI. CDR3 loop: CASSYGQATGNTIYF. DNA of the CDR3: TGTGCCAGCAGTTACGGGCAGGCCACTGGAAACACCATATATTTT.

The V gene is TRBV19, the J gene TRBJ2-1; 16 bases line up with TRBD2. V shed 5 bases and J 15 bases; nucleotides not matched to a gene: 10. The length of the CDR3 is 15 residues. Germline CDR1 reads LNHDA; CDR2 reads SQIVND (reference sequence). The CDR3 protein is CASSPGLAGGSRPFF. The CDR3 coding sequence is TGTGCCAGTAGTCCGGGACTAGCGGGAGGGTCACGACCGTTCTTC.

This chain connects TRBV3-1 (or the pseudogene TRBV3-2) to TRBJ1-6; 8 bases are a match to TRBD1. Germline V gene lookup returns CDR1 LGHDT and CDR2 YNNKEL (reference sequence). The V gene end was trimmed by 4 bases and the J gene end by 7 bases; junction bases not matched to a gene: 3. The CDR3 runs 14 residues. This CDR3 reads CASSLRQGNSPLHF. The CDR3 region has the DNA TGTGCCAGCAGCCTCAGACAGGGGAATTCACCCCTCCACTTT.

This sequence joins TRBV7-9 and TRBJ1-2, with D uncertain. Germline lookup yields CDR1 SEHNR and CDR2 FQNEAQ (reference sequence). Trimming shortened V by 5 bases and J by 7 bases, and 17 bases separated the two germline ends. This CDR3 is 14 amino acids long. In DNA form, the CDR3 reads TGTGCCAGCAGCCTCCAGCGGCAGGAGGCTGGCTACACCTTC. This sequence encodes CASSLQRQEAGYTF.

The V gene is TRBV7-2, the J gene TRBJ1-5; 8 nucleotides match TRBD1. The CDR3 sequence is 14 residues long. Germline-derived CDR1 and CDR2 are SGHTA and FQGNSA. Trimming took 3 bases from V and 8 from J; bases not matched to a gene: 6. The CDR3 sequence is CASSLNRGKEPQHF. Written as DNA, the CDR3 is TGTGCCAGCAGCTTGAACAGGGGGAAGGAGCCCCAGCATTTT.

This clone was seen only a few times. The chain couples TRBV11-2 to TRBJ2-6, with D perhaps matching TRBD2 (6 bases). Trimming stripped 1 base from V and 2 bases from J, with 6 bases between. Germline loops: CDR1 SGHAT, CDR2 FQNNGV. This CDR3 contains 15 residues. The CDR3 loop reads CASSLGGAGANVLTF. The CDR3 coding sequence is TGTGCCAGCAGCTTAGGGGGGGCTGGGGCCAACGTCCTGACTTTC. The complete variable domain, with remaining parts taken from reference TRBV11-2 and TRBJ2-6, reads EAGVAQSPRYKIIEKRQSVAFWCNPISGHATLYWYQQILGQGPKLLIQFQNNGVVDDSQLPKDRFSAERLKGVDSTLKIQPAKLEDSAVYLCASSLGGAGANVLTFGAGSRLTVL.

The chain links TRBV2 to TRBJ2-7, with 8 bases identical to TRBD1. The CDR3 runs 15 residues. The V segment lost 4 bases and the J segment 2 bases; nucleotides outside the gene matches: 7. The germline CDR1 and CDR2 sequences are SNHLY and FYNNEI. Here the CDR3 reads CASSGSTGVAYEQYF. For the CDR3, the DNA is TGTGCCAGCAGTGGGTCGACAGGGGTAGCCTACGAGCAGTACTTC.

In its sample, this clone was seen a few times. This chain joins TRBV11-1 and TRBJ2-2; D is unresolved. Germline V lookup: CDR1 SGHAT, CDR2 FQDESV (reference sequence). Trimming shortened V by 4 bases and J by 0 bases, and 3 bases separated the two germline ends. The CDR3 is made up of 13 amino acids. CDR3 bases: TGTGCCAGCAGCTCATCGAACACCGGGGAGCTGTTTTTT. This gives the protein CASSSSNTGELFF.

CDR3 in DNA: TGCGCCAGCAGCCAACAGGATACTAGCACAGATACGCAGTATTTT. This sequence encodes CASSQQDTSTDTQYF. The genes are TRBV5-1 and TRBJ2-3, with a possible D match to TRBD1 (5 bases). V dropped 4 bases and J dropped 0 bases, with 12 bases sitting between them. The CDR3 loop spans 15 amino acids. CDR1 SGHRS and CDR2 YFSETQ come from the germline V gene.

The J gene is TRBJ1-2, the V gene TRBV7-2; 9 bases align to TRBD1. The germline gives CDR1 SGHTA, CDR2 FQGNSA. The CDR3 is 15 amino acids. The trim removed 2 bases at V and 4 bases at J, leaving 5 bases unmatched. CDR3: CASSLIQGAAYGYTF. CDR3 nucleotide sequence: TGTGCCAGCAGCTTAATACAGGGGGCCGCCTATGGCTACACCTTC.

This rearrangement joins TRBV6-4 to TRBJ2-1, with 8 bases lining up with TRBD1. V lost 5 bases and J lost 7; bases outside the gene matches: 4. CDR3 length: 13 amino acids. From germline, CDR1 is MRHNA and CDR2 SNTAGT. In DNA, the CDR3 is TGTGCCAGCAGTCCTAGGACAGGGAATGAGCAGTTCTTC. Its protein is CASSPRTGNEQFF.

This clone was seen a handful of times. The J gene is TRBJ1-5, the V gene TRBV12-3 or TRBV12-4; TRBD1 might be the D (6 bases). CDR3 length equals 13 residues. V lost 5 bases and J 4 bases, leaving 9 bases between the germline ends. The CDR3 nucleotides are TGTGCCAGCAGTCGGACAGAAAATCAGCCCCAGCATTTT. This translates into CASSRTENQPQHF.

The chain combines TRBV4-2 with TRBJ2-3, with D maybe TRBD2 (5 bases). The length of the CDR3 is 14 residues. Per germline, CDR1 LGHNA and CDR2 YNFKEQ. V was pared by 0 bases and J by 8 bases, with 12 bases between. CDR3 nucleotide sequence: TGTGCCAGCAGCCAAGATAGGCTAGCAAGTACGCAGTATTTT. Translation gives CASSQDRLASTQYF.

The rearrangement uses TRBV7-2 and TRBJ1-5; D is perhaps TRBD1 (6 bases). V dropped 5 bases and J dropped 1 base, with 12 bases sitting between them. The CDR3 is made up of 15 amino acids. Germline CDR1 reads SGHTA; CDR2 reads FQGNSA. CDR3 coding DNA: TGTGCCAGCAGCGCGGACAGTAGCAGCAATCAGCCCCAGCATTTT. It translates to CASSADSSSNQPQHF.

DNA of the CDR3: TGTGCCAGCACCCGTTCCCTTAACTATGGCTACACCTTC. Amino acids: CASTRSLNYGYTF. The chain recombines TRBV6-5 with TRBJ1-2, with D unclear. CDR3 size: 13 residues. Germline V lookup: CDR1 MNHEY, CDR2 SVGAGI. The ends were cut back, 7 bases at V and 1 base at J, with 10 bases in the middle.

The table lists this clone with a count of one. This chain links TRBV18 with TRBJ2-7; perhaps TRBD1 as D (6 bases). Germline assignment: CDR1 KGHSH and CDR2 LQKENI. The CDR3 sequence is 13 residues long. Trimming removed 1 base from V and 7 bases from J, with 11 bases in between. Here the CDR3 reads CASSPRDTSEQYF. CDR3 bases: TGTGCCAGCTCACCACGGGACACCTCTGAGCAGTACTTC.

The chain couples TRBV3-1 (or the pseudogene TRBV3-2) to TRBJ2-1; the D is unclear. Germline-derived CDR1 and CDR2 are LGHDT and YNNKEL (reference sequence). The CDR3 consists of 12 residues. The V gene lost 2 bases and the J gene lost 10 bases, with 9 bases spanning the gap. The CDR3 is CASSQNRPEQFF. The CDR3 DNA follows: TGTGCCAGCAGCCAAAACAGACCCGAGCAGTTCTTC.

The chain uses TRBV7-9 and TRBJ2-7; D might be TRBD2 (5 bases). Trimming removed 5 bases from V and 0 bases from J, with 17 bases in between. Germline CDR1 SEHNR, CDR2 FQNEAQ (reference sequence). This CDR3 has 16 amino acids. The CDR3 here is CASSTKGLTVSYEQYF. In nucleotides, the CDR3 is TGTGCCAGCAGCACAAAAGGACTTACCGTCTCCTACGAGCAGTACTTC.

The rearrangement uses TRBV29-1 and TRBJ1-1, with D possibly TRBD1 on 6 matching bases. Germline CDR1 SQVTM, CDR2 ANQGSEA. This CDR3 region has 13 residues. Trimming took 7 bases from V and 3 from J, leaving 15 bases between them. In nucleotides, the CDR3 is TGCAGCGCGATGCGGGGGCAGGACACTGAAGCTTTCTTT. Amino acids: CSAMRGQDTEAFF.

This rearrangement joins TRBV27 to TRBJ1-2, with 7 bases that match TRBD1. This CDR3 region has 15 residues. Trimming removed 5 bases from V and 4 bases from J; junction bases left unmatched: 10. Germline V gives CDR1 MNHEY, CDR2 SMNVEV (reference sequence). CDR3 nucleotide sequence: TGTGCCAGCAGTCCGAACCCAGACAGGGTCTATGGCTACACCTTC. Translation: CASSPNPDRVYGYTF.

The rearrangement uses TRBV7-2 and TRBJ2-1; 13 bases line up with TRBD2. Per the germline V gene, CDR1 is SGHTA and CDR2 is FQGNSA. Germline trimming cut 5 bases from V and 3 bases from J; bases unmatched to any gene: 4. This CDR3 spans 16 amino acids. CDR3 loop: CASSPGLAGRYNEQFF. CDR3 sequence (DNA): TGTGCCAGCAGCCCGGGACTAGCGGGGCGCTACAATGAGCAGTTCTTC.